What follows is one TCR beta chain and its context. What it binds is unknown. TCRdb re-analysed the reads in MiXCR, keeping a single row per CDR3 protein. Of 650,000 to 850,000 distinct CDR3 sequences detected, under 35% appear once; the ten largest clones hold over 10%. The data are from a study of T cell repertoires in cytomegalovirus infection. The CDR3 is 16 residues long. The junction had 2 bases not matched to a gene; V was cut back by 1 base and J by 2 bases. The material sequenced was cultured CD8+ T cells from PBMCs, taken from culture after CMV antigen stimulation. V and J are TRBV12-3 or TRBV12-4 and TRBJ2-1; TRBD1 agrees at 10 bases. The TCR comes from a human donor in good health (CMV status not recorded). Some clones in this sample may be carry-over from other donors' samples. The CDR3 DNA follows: TGTGCCAGCAGTTTAGTCGGACAGGGGGCCTACAATGAGCAGTTCTTC. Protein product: CASSLVGQGAYNEQFF.